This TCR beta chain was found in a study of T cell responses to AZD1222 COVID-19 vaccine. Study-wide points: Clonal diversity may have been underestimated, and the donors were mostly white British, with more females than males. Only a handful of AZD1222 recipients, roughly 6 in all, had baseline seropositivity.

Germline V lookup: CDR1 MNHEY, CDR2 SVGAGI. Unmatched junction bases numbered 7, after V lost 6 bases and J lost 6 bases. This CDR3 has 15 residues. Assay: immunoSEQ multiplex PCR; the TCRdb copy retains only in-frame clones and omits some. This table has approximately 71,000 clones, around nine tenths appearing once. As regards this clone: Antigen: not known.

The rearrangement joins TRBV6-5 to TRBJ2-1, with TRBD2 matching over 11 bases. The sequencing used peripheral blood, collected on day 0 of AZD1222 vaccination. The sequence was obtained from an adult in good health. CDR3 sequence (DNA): TGTGCCAGCAGGGACCCCGGGACTAGCGGCAATGAGCAGTTCTTC. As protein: CASRDPGTSGNEQFF.